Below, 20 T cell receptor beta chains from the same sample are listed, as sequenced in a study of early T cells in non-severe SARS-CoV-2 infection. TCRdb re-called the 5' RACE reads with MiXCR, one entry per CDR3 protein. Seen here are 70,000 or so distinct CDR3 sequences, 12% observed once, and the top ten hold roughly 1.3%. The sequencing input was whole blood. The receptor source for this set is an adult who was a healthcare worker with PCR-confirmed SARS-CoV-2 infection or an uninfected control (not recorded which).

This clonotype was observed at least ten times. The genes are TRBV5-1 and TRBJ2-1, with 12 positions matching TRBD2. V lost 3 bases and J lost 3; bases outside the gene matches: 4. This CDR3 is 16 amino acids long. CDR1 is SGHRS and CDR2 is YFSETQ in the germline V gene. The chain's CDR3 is CASSSRLAGVYNEQFF. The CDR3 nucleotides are TGCGCCAGCAGCTCGAGACTAGCGGGAGTCTACAATGAGCAGTTCTTC.

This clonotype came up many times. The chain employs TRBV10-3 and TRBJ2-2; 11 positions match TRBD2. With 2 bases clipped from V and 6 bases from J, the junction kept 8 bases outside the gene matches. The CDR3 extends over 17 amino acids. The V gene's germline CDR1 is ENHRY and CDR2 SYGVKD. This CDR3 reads CAISEPHSGRASGELFF. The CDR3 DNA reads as TGTGCCATCAGTGAGCCCCATAGCGGGAGGGCCTCCGGGGAGCTGTTTTTT.

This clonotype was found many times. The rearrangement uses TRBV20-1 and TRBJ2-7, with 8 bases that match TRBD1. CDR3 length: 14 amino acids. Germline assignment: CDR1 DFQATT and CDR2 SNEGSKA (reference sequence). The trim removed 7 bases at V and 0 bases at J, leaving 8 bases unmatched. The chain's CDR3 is CSGLGTGGSYEQYF. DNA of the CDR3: TGCAGTGGGCTAGGAACAGGGGGCTCCTACGAGCAGTACTTC.

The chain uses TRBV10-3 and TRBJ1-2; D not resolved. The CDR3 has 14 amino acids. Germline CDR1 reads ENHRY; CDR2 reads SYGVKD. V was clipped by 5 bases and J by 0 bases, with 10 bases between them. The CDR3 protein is CAISREATNYGYTF. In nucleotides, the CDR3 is TGTGCCATCAGTCGTGAGGCAACTAACTATGGCTACACCTTC.

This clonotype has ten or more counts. CDR3 in amino acids: CSARQRGGNNEQFF. Written as DNA, the CDR3 is TGCAGTGCTAGGCAGCGGGGGGGGAACAATGAGCAGTTCTTC. The chain is built from TRBV20-1 and TRBJ2-1; 10 bases fit TRBD2. V lost 3 bases, J lost 5 bases, and 4 bases stayed unmatched. The CDR3 is 14 residues long. Germline V gives CDR1 DFQATT, CDR2 SNEGSKA (reference sequence).

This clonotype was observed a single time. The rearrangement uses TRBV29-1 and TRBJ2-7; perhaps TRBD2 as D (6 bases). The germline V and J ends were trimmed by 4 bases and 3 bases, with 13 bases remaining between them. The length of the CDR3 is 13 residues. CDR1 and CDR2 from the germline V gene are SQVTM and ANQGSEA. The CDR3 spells CSVGGRTLYEQYF. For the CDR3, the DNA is TGCAGCGTTGGAGGGAGGACCCTCTACGAGCAGTACTTC.

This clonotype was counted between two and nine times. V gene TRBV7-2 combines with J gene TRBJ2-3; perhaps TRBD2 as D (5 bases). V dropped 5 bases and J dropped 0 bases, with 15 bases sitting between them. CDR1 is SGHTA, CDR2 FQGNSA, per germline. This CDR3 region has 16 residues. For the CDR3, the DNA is TGTGCCAGCAGCCTAAGACTAACCACTAGCACAGATACGCAGTATTTT. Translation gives CASSLRLTTSTDTQYF.

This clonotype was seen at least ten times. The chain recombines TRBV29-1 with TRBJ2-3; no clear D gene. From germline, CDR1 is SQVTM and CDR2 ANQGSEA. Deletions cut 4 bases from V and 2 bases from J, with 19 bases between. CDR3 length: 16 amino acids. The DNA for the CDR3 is TGCAGCGTTGCGGGTGTCGGAGACGGAGCCACAGATACGCAGTATTTT. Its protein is CSVAGVGDGATDTQYF.

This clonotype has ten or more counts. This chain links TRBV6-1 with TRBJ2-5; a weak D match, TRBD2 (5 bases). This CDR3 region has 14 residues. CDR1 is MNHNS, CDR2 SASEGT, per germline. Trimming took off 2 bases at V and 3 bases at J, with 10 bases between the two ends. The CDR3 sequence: CASSEMGAEETQYF. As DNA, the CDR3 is TGTGCCAGCAGTGAAATGGGAGCGGAAGAGACCCAGTACTTC.

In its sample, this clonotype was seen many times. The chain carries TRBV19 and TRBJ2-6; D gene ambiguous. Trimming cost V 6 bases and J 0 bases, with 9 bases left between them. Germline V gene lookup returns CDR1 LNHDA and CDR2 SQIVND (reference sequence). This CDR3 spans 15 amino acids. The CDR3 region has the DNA TGTGCCAGTAGGACCCATGGCTCTGGGGCCAACGTCCTGACTTTC. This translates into CASRTHGSGANVLTF.

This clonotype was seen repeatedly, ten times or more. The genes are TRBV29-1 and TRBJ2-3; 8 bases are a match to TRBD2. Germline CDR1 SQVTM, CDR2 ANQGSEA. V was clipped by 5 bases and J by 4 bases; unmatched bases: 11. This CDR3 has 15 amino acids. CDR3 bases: TGCAGCGTTACCGGGAAGGCGGGAGGCCCAGATACGCAGTATTTT. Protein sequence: CSVTGKAGGPDTQYF.

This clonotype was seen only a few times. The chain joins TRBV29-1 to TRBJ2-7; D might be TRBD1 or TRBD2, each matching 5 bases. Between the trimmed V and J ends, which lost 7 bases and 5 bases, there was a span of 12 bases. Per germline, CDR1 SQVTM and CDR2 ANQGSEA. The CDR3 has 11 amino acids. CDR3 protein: CSALQGHEQYF. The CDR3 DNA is TGCAGCGCCCTGCAGGGACACGAGCAGTACTTC.

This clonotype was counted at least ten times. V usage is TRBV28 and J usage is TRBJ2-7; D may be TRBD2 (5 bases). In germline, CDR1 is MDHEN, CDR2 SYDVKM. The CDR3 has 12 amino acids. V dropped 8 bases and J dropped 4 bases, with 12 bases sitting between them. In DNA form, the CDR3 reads TGTGCCAGCGAGGGCCCAGTATACGAGCAGTACTTC. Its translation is CASEGPVYEQYF.

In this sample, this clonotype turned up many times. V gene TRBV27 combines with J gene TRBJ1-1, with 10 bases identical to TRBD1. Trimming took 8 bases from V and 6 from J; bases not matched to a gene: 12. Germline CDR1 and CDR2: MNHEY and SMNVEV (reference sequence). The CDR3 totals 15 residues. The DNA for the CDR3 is TGTGCCAGCCGGGACAGGGGCTTCCGAGGCGCTGAAGCTTTCTTT. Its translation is CASRDRGFRGAEAFF.

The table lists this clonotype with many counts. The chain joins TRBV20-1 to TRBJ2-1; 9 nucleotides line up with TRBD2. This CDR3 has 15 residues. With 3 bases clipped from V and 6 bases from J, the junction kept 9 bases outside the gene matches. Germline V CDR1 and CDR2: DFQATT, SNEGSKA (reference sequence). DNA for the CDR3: TGCAGTGCTAGCTTAAGTCTAGCGGGGTCCAATGAGCAGTTCTTC. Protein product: CSASLSLAGSNEQFF.

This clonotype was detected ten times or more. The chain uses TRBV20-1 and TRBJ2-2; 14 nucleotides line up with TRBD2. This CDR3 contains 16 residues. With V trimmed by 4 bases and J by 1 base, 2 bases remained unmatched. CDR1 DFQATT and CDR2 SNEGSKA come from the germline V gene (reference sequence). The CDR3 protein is CSAKTSGRGNTGELFF. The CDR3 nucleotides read TGCAGTGCTAAGACTAGCGGGAGGGGGAACACCGGGGAGCTGTTTTTT.

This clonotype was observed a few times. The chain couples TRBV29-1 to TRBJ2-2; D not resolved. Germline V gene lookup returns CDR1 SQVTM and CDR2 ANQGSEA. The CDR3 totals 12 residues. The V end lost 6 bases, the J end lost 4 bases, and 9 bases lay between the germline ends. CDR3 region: CSVRTTTGELFF. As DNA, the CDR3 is TGCAGCGTCCGGACCACCACCGGGGAGCTGTTTTTT.

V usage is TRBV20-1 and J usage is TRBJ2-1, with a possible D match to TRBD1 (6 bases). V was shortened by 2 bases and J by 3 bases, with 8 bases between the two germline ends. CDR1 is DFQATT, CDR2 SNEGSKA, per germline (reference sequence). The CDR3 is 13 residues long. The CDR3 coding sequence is TGCAGTGCTAGATCGACAGGCTACAATGAGCAGTTCTTC. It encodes CSARSTGYNEQFF.

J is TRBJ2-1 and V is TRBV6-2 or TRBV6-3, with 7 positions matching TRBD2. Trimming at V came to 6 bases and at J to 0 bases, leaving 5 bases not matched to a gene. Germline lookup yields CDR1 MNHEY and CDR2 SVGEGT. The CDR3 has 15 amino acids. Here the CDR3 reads CASRRGGGSYNEQFF. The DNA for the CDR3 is TGTGCCAGCAGGAGAGGCGGGGGCTCCTACAATGAGCAGTTCTTC.

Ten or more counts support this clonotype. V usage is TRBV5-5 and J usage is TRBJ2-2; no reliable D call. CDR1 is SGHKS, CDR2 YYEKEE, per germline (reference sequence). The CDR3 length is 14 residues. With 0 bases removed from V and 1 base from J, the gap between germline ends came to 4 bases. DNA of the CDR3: TGTGCCAGCAGCTTGGGACAGAACACCGGGGAGCTGTTTTTT. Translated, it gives CASSLGQNTGELFF.